This T cell receptor beta chain originates from a study of shared clonotypes between healthy human individuals. This clone was recorded once. No antigen is known for it. How the authors handled the data: Quality scores were absent from the junction-only immunoSEQ sequences, so filtering differed. Using immunoSEQ multiplex PCR, the repertoire was profiled, and TCRdb retains in-frame clones only, with some absent. V and J calls plus clone size are reproduced from that table; the DNA served to infer D and trimming. The repertoire consists of nearly 750,000 clones, with roughly 72% occurring once and the leading ten covering more than 1.5%. Regarding the study as a whole: Memory subsets generally showed smaller estimated richness than naive subsets did. Non-shared clonotypes displayed generation probabilities falling below those of clonotypes present in all four donors.

CDR1 and CDR2 (germline): SGDLS, YYNGEE. The CDR3 covers 16 residues. V shed 4 bases and J 2 bases; nucleotides not matched to a gene: 5. Sequencing was performed on memory CD4+ T cells sorted from blood. This sample's subset: CD45RA-negative fraction. The receptor comes from a woman aged 25-40 years in good health. The V gene is TRBV9, the J gene TRBJ2-3; TRBD2 matches 12 bases. CDR3 residues: CASSHGLAGSTDTQYF. The CDR3 bases are TGTGCCAGCAGCCATGGACTAGCGGGGTCCACAGATACGCAGTATTTT.